Presented here are 27 T cell receptor beta chains from one specimen sequenced in a study of OX40 agonist ivuxolimab in advanced cancers. The protocol was immunoSEQ multiplex PCR, while the TCRdb copy is restricted to in-frame clones and leaves out a portion. Seen here are about 81,000 clones, 85% to 95% observed once, and the top ten hold over 11%. The sample was CD4+ or CD8+ T cells sorted from blood, taken in a trial of the OX40 agonist ivuxolimab. Source of these receptors: an adult with an advanced solid tumor such as melanoma, head and neck, liver or kidney cancer.

J is TRBJ1-1 and V is TRBV28; D is undetermined. CDR1 and CDR2 from the germline V gene are MDHEN and SYDVKM. The CDR3 is made up of 12 amino acids. CDR3: CGSLKRSFEAFF. The CDR3 region has the DNA TGTGGCTCCCTAAAGAGAAGTTTCGAGGCTTTCTTT.

The chain couples TRBV28 to TRBJ1-5; 9 bases are a match to TRBD1. The germline V gene encodes CDR1 MDHEN and CDR2 SYDVKM. The trim removed 3 bases at V and 5 bases at J, leaving 5 bases unmatched. This CDR3 spans 15 amino acids. The CDR3 is CASSLGGQGHQPQHF. Written as DNA, the CDR3 is TGTGCCAGCAGTTTGGGGGGACAGGGTCATCAGCCCCAGCATTTT. Based on the CDR3 plus reference TRBV28 and TRBJ1-5, the full variable domain is DVKVTQSSRYLVKRTGEKVFLECVQDMDHENMFWYRQDPGLGLRLIYFSYDVKMKEKGDIPEGYSVSREKKERFSLILESASTNQTSMYLCASSLGGQGHQPQHFGDGTRLSIL.

The chain links TRBV9 to TRBJ1-2, with D perhaps TRBD1 (5 bases). The CDR3 covers 12 residues. Trimming took off 0 bases at V and 6 bases at J, with 6 bases between the two ends. The V gene's germline CDR1 is SGDLS and CDR2 YYNGEE. In nucleotides, the CDR3 is TGTGCCAGCAGCGTAGCCAGGGATGGCTACACCTTC. Protein product: CASSVARDGYTF.

The chain joins TRBV5-4 to TRBJ2-7; D possibly corresponds to TRBD2 (6 bases). V lost 4 bases and J lost 4, with 15 bases in between. CDR1 is SGHNT, CDR2 YYREEE, per germline (reference sequence). The CDR3 has 14 amino acids. The CDR3 DNA follows: TGTGCCAGCAGCGGGGGACTGGGGCTTTACGAGCAGTACTTC. Amino acids: CASSGGLGLYEQYF. The variable domain in full, completed from reference TRBV5-4 and TRBJ2-7, reads ETGVTQSPTHLIKTRGQQVTLRCSSQSGHNTVSWYQQALGQGPQFIFQYYREEENGRGNFPPRFSGLQFPNYSSELNVNALELDDSALYLCASSGGLGLYEQYFGPGTRLTVT.

The table lists this clone with a few counts. This chain uses TRBV9 with TRBJ2-4; possible D gene TRBD1, 6 bases. V was shortened by 6 bases and J by 5 bases, with 15 bases between the two germline ends. Looked up from germline, CDR1 is SGDLS and CDR2 is YYNGEE. CDR3 size: 14 residues. The CDR3 nucleotides are TGTGCCAGCAATGCAGGGACAAGCCAAAACATTCAGTACTTC. Its protein is CASNAGTSQNIQYF.

The rearrangement joins TRBV12-5 to TRBJ2-4; D not certain. Germline CDR1 reads LGHNT; CDR2 reads FRNRAP. The CDR3 consists of 12 residues. The V end lost 9 bases, the J end lost 5 bases, and 11 bases lay between the germline ends. The CDR3 protein is CASSSQQNIQYF. The CDR3 nucleotides are TGTGCTAGCAGTTCACAGCAAAACATTCAGTACTTC.

The genes are TRBV10-3 and TRBJ2-3; 8 nucleotides line up with TRBD1. Germline trimming cut 6 bases from V and 4 bases from J; bases unmatched to any gene: 6. The CDR3 has 14 residues. Germline V gives CDR1 ENHRY, CDR2 SYGVKD. In DNA, the CDR3 is TGTGCCATCAGAGGACAGGGCCGGGCAGATACGCAGTATTTT. Its protein product is CAIRGQGRADTQYF.

The chain has TRBV28 and TRBJ2-7, with 12 bases aligning to TRBD2. Trimming took 2 bases from V and 7 from J; bases not matched to a gene: 3. The germline gives CDR1 MDHEN, CDR2 SYDVKM. The CDR3 sequence is 14 residues long. CDR3 DNA: TGTGCCAGCAGTTTAGGACTAGCGGGAAGGGAGCAGTACTTC. Translated, it gives CASSLGLAGREQYF.

The gene calls are TRBV11-2 and TRBJ2-2; maybe TRBD2 (6 bases). Trimming removed 0 bases at V and 4 bases at J, with 9 bases between. Germline CDR1 reads SGHAT; CDR2 reads FQNNGV. CDR3 length: 15 amino acids. CDR3 protein: CASSLDGGTTGELFF. CDR3 DNA sequence: TGTGCCAGCAGCTTAGATGGGGGGACCACCGGGGAGCTGTTTTTT. Full variable domain (remainder filled in from reference TRBV11-2 and TRBJ2-2): EAGVAQSPRYKIIEKRQSVAFWCNPISGHATLYWYQQILGQGPKLLIQFQNNGVVDDSQLPKDRFSAERLKGVDSTLKIQPAKLEDSAVYLCASSLDGGTTGELFFGEGSRLTVL.

This clone turned up a few times. The CDR3 spells CASSFRDSDRLFF. The CDR3 bases are TGTGCCAGCAGCTTCAGGGACAGTGATAGGCTGTTTTTT. The chain combines TRBV7-9 with TRBJ2-2, with 7 bases identical to TRBD1. Trimming removed 3 bases from V and 13 bases from J; junction bases left unmatched: 8. Germline-derived CDR1 and CDR2 are SEHNR and FQNEAQ (reference sequence). This CDR3 has 13 residues. Drawing the rest from reference TRBV7-9 and TRBJ2-2, the complete variable domain is DTGVSQNPRHKITKRGQNVTFRCDPISEHNRLYWYRQTLGQGPEFLTYFQNEAQLEKSRLLSDRFSAERPKGSFSTLEIQRTEQGDSAMYLCASSFRDSDRLFFGEGSRLTVL.

The chain uses TRBV6-5 and TRBJ2-5, with TRBD1 identical over 7 bases. The CDR3 extends over 13 amino acids. Looked up from germline, CDR1 is MNHEY and CDR2 is SVGAGI. The trim removed 4 bases at V and 3 bases at J, leaving 2 bases unmatched. For the CDR3, the DNA is TGTGCCAGCAGTTGGGGGACAGAAGAGACCCAGTACTTC. Translation gives CASSWGTEETQYF.

The J gene is TRBJ2-7, the V gene TRBV7-9, with 7 bases lining up with TRBD1. After removal of 2 bases from V and 2 bases from J, the junction contained 15 bases not matched to a gene. Germline values: CDR1 SEHNR, CDR2 FQNEAQ (reference sequence). CDR3 length: 18 residues. CDR3 region: CASSLPSARQGSPYEQYF. Written as DNA, the CDR3 is TGTGCCAGCAGCTTACCCTCCGCCCGACAGGGCTCTCCCTACGAGCAGTACTTC.

The chain combines TRBV7-9 with TRBJ1-5; D is undetermined. CDR1 and CDR2 from the germline V gene are SEHNR and FQNEAQ (reference sequence). The ends were cut back, 5 bases at V and 0 bases at J, with 11 bases in the middle. The CDR3 extends over 15 amino acids. The CDR3 sequence: CASSLDGSSNQPQHF. In DNA form, the CDR3 reads TGTGCCAGCAGCCTGGACGGAAGTAGCAATCAGCCCCAGCATTTT.

A note on this clone: One junction end does not reproduce the germline sequence, and a read error may be involved. The J gene is TRBJ2-1, the V gene TRBV7-7; 11 nucleotides agree with TRBD2. The CDR3 length is 15 residues. Germline loops: CDR1 SSHAT, CDR2 FNYEAQ (reference sequence). This CDR3 is CASSLGLADNNEQFF. DNA of the CDR3: TGTGCTAGCAGCTTGGGACTAGCGGATAACAATGAGCAGTTCTTC. The entire variable domain, with the rest obtained from reference TRBV7-7 and TRBJ2-1, is as follows: GAGVSQSPRYKVTKRGQDVTLRCDPISSHATLYWYQQALGQGPEFLTYFNYEAQPDKSGLPSDRFSAERPEGSISTLTIQRTEQRDSAMYRCASSLGLADNNEQFFGPGTRLTVL.

This chain connects TRBV4-3 to TRBJ1-1; 7 bases map to TRBD1. J was trimmed by 5 bases and V by 3 bases; bases with no gene match: 6. CDR3 size: 14 residues. Germline lookup yields CDR1 LGHNA and CDR2 YSLEER. Here the CDR3 reads CASSQDTGVTEAFF. DNA of the CDR3: TGCGCCAGCAGCCAGGACACAGGGGTGACTGAAGCTTTCTTT.

This chain uses TRBV14 with TRBJ2-7; possible D gene TRBD2, 5 bases. The germline CDR1 and CDR2 sequences are SGHDN and FVKESK. V was pared by 1 base and J by 3 bases, with 7 bases between. The CDR3 covers 13 residues. Here the CDR3 reads CASSQARGYEQYF. The DNA for the CDR3 is TGTGCCAGCAGCCAAGCTCGGGGCTACGAGCAGTACTTC.

This rearrangement joins TRBV27 to TRBJ1-1; a weak D match, TRBD1 (5 bases). CDR1 and CDR2 (germline): MNHEY, SMNVEV (reference sequence). The CDR3 length is 13 residues. Trimming shortened V by 7 bases and J by 6 bases, and 15 bases separated the two germline ends. CDR3 residues: CASKARGISEAFF. The CDR3 region has the DNA TGTGCCAGCAAAGCTCGGGGGATCTCTGAAGCTTTCTTT.

The J gene is TRBJ2-7, the V gene TRBV28; D perhaps matches TRBD2 (5 bases). CDR3 length: 12 residues. Germline assignment: CDR1 MDHEN and CDR2 SYDVKM. V was cut by 5 bases and J by 7 bases, with 12 bases left in between. The CDR3 region has the DNA TGTGCCAGCAGTCCCTCGAGGGTAGAGCAGTACTTC. Translated: CASSPSRVEQYF.

The chain links TRBV18 to TRBJ2-3, with 9 bases matching TRBD1. Trimming removed 6 bases from V and 0 bases from J; junction bases left unmatched: 10. Germline V gene data show CDR1 as KGHSH and CDR2 as LQKENI. The CDR3 runs 17 residues. For the CDR3, the DNA is TGTGCCAGCTCCCTACTCGGGACAGGGATAAGCACAGATACGCAGTATTTT. It yields the protein CASSLLGTGISTDTQYF.

This clone was seen a single time. The chain joins TRBV4-3 to TRBJ2-3; TRBD2 might be the D (5 bases). The ends were cut back, 0 bases at V and 5 bases at J, with 15 bases in the middle. Germline CDR1 reads LGHNA; CDR2 reads YSLEER. This CDR3 spans 16 amino acids. This chain's CDR3 is CASSQEEARAGDTQYF. In DNA, the CDR3 is TGCGCCAGCAGCCAAGAGGAGGCTAGGGCCGGAGATACGCAGTATTTT.

The chain combines TRBV4-1 with TRBJ2-7, with TRBD1 matching over 12 bases. J was trimmed by 5 bases and V by 7 bases; bases with no gene match: 9. The CDR3 runs to 15 residues. Germline V gene sequence: CDR1 MGHRA, CDR2 YSYEKL. Written as DNA, the CDR3 is TGCGCCAGCACCTCCCGGGACAGGGGGCACCACGAGCAGTACTTC. Residues: CASTSRDRGHHEQYF.

The J gene is TRBJ2-7, the V gene TRBV7-6; D not certain. The germline V and J ends were trimmed by 4 bases and 6 bases, with 10 bases remaining between them. Germline CDR1 reads SGHVS; CDR2 reads FNYEAQ. The CDR3 runs to 12 residues. The CDR3 nucleotides are TGTGCCAGCAGCTCCTCGTCCCTCGAGCAGTACTTC. Translated: CASSSSSLEQYF.

In regard to this clone: An end of the junction does not agree with germline; a read error may underlie this. This chain uses TRBV2 with TRBJ1-2; 7 bases match TRBD1. Germline V CDR1 and CDR2: SNHLY, FYNNEI. CDR3 size: 12 residues. CDR3 sequence reads: CASSESGTVPLF. As DNA, the CDR3 is TGTGCCAGCAGTGAATCGGGGACAGTTCCCCTCTTC.

The CDR3 here is CASSQELGAVNQPQHF. As DNA, the CDR3 is TGCGCCAGCAGCCAAGAATTGGGGGCTGTCAATCAGCCCCAGCATTTT. The V call is TRBV4-3, the J call TRBJ1-5, with D possibly matching TRBD1 (6 bases). This CDR3 has 16 amino acids. Trimming took 0 bases from V and 3 from J, leaving 12 bases between them. CDR1 and CDR2 from the germline V gene are LGHNA and YSLEER.

The chain employs TRBV2 and TRBJ1-1; D perhaps matches TRBD1 (5 bases). The CDR3 consists of 16 residues. Germline V gene data show CDR1 as SNHLY and CDR2 as FYNNEI. Trimming left V 2 bases short and J 4 bases short, with 17 bases between. The CDR3, as DNA: TGTGCCAGCAGTGAAATAGGCGCGGTGGGGCTCACTGAAGCTTTCTTT. Translated, it gives CASSEIGAVGLTEAFF.

V and J are TRBV4-3 and TRBJ2-3; 9 bases fit TRBD1. CDR1 and CDR2 from the germline V gene are LGHNA and YSLEER. V gave up 2 bases and J gave up 8 bases; unmatched junction bases: 17. The CDR3 totals 18 residues. The CDR3 reads CASSQYPGQGGMLGTQYF. DNA for the CDR3: TGCGCCAGCAGCCAATATCCGGGACAGGGAGGCATGTTAGGTACGCAGTATTTT.

This clone was counted once. The chain recombines TRBV7-9 with TRBJ1-2; 12 bases are a match to TRBD1. V lost 1 base, J lost 3 bases, and 3 bases stayed unmatched. Germline values: CDR1 SEHNR, CDR2 FQNEAQ (reference sequence). CDR3 length equals 16 residues. CDR3 nucleotide sequence: TGTGCCAGCAGCTTAGGTGGGACAGGGGGCGACTATGGCTACACCTTC. Its protein is CASSLGGTGGDYGYTF. The full variable domain, completed using reference TRBV7-9 and TRBJ1-2, is DTGVSQNPRHKITKRGQNVTFRCDPISEHNRLYWYRQTLGQGPEFLTYFQNEAQLEKSRLLSDRFSAERPKGSFSTLEIQRTEQGDSAMYLCASSLGGTGGDYGYTFGSGTRLTVV.